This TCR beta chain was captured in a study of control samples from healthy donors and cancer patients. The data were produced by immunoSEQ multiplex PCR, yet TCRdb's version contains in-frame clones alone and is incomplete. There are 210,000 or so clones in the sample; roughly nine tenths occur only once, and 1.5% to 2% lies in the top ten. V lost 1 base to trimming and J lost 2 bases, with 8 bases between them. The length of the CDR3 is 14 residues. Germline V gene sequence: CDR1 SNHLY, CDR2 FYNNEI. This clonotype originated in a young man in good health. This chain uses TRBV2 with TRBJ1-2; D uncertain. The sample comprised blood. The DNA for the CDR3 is TGTGCCAGCAGTGAAGAGGGTATCAACTATGGCTACACCTTC. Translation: CASSEEGINYGYTF.